The rows below give T cell receptor beta chains drawn from one sample of a study of regulatory dendritic cells for organ transplantation. Here immunoSEQ multiplex PCR was the method, and the copy in TCRdb shows in-frame clones only, minus some. The profile shows 6,000 to 8,500 clones, approximately 67% of them singletons. Their specific antigens are unknown. Sequencing was performed on memory CD4+ T cells from blood cultured with dendritic cells. The receptors come from a human donor in good health. CDR3s include the opening cysteine and the closing phenylalanine or tryptophan. The D gene is left open where the match is weak.

TRBJ2-1 | 15 | - | TRBV5-8 | CASSLAGGLYNEQFF
TRBJ2-7 | 16 | TRBD1 | TRBV7-8 | CASTPFSRQGNYEQYF
TRBJ2-3 | 14 | - | TRBV5-1 | CATTQGSSTDTQYF
TRBJ1-2 | 13 | TRBD1 | TRBV19 | CASSTRDRVGYTF
TRBJ2-4 | 19 | TRBD1 | TRBV18 | CASSPLRDRPAGAKNIQYF
TRBJ2-3 | 16 | - | TRBV4-1 | CASSQNLNRGTDTQYF
TRBJ1-2 | 13 | TRBD1 | TRBV6-5 | CASSHRDSYGYTF
TRBJ2-3 | 14 | - | TRBV19 | CASSMDSPADTQYF
TRBJ2-1 | 15 | - | TRBV6-6 | CASSSPFKGIYEQFF
TRBJ1-6 | 14 | TRBD1 | TRBV6-1 | CASIRDRDNSPLHF
TRBJ2-7 | 13 | TRBD1 | TRBV19 | CASNPGQSYEQYF
TRBJ2-1 | 12 | TRBD2 | TRBV5-4 | CASSPVGGEQFF
TRBJ1-1 | 15 | TRBD1 | TRBV5-4 | CASSWDRGRNTEAFF
TRBJ1-6 | 14 | TRBD1 | TRBV11-1 | CASRADRGNSPLHF
TRBJ1-4 | 18 | TRBD1 | TRBV5-5 | CASSRQGARVGTNEKLFF
TRBJ1-4 | 14 | TRBD1 | TRBV10-3 | CAINPGGIGEKLFF
TRBJ2-3 | 14 | TRBD2 | TRBV6-1 | CASRLAGFTDTQYF
TRBJ1-1 | 15 | - | TRBV2 | CASSETRVGNTEAFF
TRBJ2-3 | 17 | - | TRBV27 | CASRVLISGIGTDTQYF
TRBJ1-1 | 14 | - | TRBV21-1 | CASSRRQGRQEAFF
TRBJ2-3 | 12 | - | TRBV11-2 | CASSQSTDTQYF
TRBJ1-1 | 14 | TRBD1 | TRBV10-2 | CASSLEGARTEAFF
TRBJ2-7 | 14 | - | TRBV18 | CASSPFAEGYEQYF
TRBJ2-3 | 14 | - | TRBV6-4 | CASKSSGSTDTQYF
TRBJ2-7 | 13 | - | TRBV11-1 | CASRTGSSYEQYF
TRBJ2-3 | 14 | - | TRBV5-4 | CASSLGLDTDTQYF
TRBJ2-2 | 14 | - | TRBV4-1 | CASSPIANTGELFF
TRBJ1-1 | 12 | - | TRBV5-4 | CASSFTGYEAFF
TRBJ2-2 | 15 | - | TRBV6-5 | CASSYGGAGTGELFF
TRBJ1-1 | 16 | TRBD1 | TRBV5-5 | CASSRDRVVLNTEAFF
TRBJ2-1 | 17 | TRBD2 | TRBV6-1 | CASSEALLGTSGNEQFF
TRBJ2-6 | 16 | - | TRBV7-9 | CASSPVGGSGANVLTF
TRBJ1-2 | 14 | - | TRBV6-6 | CASSYSVRGYGYTF
TRBJ2-5 | 16 | TRBD2 | TRBV5-1 | CASSLRLAGGGETQYF
TRBJ2-7 | 16 | TRBD2 | TRBV10-3 | CAISDSLGTSGYEQYF
TRBJ1-1 | 13 | - | TRBV6-1 | CASEGRGNTEAFF
TRBJ2-5 | 14 | TRBD1 | TRBV12-5 | CASGTGQGLQTQYF
TRBJ1-4 | 14 | TRBD1 | TRBV11-3 | CASSFQGAGEKLFF
TRBJ2-5 | 16 | TRBD1 | TRBV5-6 | CASSTIGTGGRETQYF
TRBJ1-4 | 19 | - | TRBV5-5 | CASSFSSVGSAAGPEKLFF
TRBJ2-1 | 15 | TRBD2 | TRBV5-4 | CASSRPVAGVNEQFF
TRBJ2-1 | 15 | - | TRBV7-2 | CASSLATGLYNEQFF
TRBJ2-7 | 13 | - | TRBV5-4 | CASSLIGKGEQYF
TRBJ2-7 | 12 | - | TRBV2 | CACAGDSYEQYF
TRBJ1-2 | 15 | - | TRBV6-6 | CASRPKAGEGYGYTF